This is a list of T cell receptor beta chains from one sample in a study of T cell clones after liver transplantation. TCRdb's copy holds only in-frame clones and misses some; the assay was immunoSEQ multiplex PCR. The sample includes about 99,000 clones, 82% seen only once; the top ten take 0.99%. The sample here was CD4+ T cells from blood, taken before liver transplant. These receptors all come from a human donor who received a liver transplant. Each CDR3 is given with its conserved first and last residue. Fields, in order: D gene, CDR3 length, clone size, J gene, V gene, CDR3 protein, CDR3 DNA. D genes are given only for firm matches. Size is stated for part of the rows, as once, few or many counts, or as a class when the clone is expanded.

>TRBD2|14|NA|TRBJ2-5|TRBV7-2
CASSPGGGQETQYF
TGTGCCAGCAGCCCTGGGGGGGGGCAAGAGACCCAGTACTTC
>NA|16|NA|TRBJ1-1|TRBV9
CASSVGSGAGNTEAFF
TGTGCCAGCAGCGTAGGTTCAGGGGCAGGGAACACTGAAGCTTTCTTT
>TRBD1|15|NA|TRBJ2-7|TRBV11-3
CASSLGTGPSHEQYF
TGTGCCAGCAGCTTAGGGACAGGACCTTCTCACGAGCAGTACTTC
>NA|14|NA|TRBJ2-7|TRBV6-1
CASSEIGTSYEQYF
TGTGCCAGCAGTGAAATTGGCACCTCCTACGAGCAGTACTTC
>NA|14|NA|TRBJ1-1|TRBV5-8
CASSPSRPYTEAFF
TGTGCCAGCAGCCCCTCCAGACCCTACACTGAAGCTTTCTTT
>NA|17|few|TRBJ1-5|TRBV7-2
CASTVFPGGRSNQPQHF
TGTGCCAGCACCGTATTCCCGGGAGGAAGGAGCAATCAGCCCCAGCATTTT
>TRBD2|15|NA|TRBJ2-3|TRBV6-5
CASSYWREGRGTQYF
TGTGCCAGCAGTTACTGGCGGGAGGGCCGGGGTACGCAGTATTTT
>NA|16|NA|TRBJ2-2|TRBV11-3
CASSDPGQQTAGELFF
TGTGCCAGCAGCGACCCGGGCCAACAGACCGCCGGGGAGCTGTTTTTT
>NA|14|many|TRBJ2-7|TRBV7-9
CASSPGTINDEQYF
TGTGCCAGCAGCCCCGGGACGATAAACGACGAGCAGTACTTC
>NA|13|NA|TRBJ2-2|TRBV11-3
CASSAGEVGELFF
TGTGCCAGCAGTGCAGGGGAGGTCGGGGAGCTGTTTTTT
>TRBD1|15|NA|TRBJ1-3|TRBV29-1
CSVVGDRAMGNTIYF
TGCAGCGTTGTTGGGGACAGGGCGATGGGAAACACCATATATTTT
>NA|12|NA|TRBJ1-4|TRBV15
CATADGNEKLFF
TGTGCCACGGCGGACGGTAATGAAAAACTGTTTTTT
>NA|15|NA|TRBJ1-1|TRBV7-9
CASSRQGRMNTEAFF
TGTGCCAGCAGCCGTCAGGGGCGGATGAACACTGAAGCTTTCTTT
>TRBD1|15|once|TRBJ1-2|TRBV5-8
CASSFDRGISYGYTF
TGTGCCAGCAGCTTCGACAGGGGGATTTCGTATGGCTACACCTTC
>NA|12|NA|TRBJ2-3|TRBV28
CASSPGWDTQYF
TGTGCCAGCAGCCCCGGCTGGGATACGCAGTATTTT
>TRBD1|14|once|TRBJ2-7|TRBV5-4
CASRRDSKTYEQYF
TGTGCCAGCCGACGGGACAGTAAGACCTACGAGCAGTACTTC
>NA|13|NA|TRBJ1-2|TRBV27
CASSLGGLGGYTF
TGTGCCAGCAGTTTAGGGGGGCTCGGTGGCTACACCTTC
>NA|15|NA|TRBJ2-5|TRBV15
CATSSSRGAQGTQYF
TGTGCCACCAGCAGTAGCCGGGGCGCCCAGGGGACCCAGTACTTC
>TRBD1|14|NA|TRBJ2-7|TRBV7-9
CASSPRDRRYEQYF
TGTGCCAGCAGCCCTAGGGACAGGCGCTACGAGCAGTACTTC
>TRBD1|14|NA|TRBJ2-7|TRBV6-1
CASRAGQGNYEQYF
TGTGCCAGCAGAGCTGGACAGGGGAACTACGAGCAGTACTTC
>NA|13|NA|TRBJ1-2|TRBV11-2
CASSLVGRDGYTF
TGTGCCAGCAGCTTAGTGGGACGAGATGGCTACACCTTC
>NA|15|NA|TRBJ1-3|TRBV9
CASSVTDTSGNTIYF
TGTGCCAGCAGCGTAACTGATACCTCTGGAAACACCATATATTTT
>NA|14|NA|TRBJ1-4|TRBV19
CASTPGRREEKLFF
TGTGCCAGTACTCCGGGCCGCCGGGAGGAAAAACTGTTTTTT